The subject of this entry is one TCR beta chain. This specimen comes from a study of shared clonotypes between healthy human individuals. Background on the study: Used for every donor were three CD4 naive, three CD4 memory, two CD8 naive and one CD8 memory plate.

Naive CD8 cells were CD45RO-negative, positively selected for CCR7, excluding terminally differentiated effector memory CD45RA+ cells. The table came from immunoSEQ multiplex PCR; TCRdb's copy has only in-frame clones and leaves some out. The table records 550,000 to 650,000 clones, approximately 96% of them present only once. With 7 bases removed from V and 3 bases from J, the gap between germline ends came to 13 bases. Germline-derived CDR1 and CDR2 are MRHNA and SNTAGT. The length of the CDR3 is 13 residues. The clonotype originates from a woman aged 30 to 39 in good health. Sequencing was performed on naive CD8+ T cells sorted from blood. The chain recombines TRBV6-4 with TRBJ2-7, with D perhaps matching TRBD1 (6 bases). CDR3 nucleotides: TGTGCCAGCACCGTAGGGGGAAACTACGAGCAGTACTTC. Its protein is CASTVGGNYEQYF.